This entry lists 26 T cell receptor beta chains sequenced from one sample in a study of T cells in Graves' hyperthyroidism and ophthalmopathy. Using RNA transcripts as the source, TCR beta CDR3 regions were amplified. HTBI primers drove first-round RT-PCR of the TCR CDR3. TCRdb reprocessed the multiplex PCR reads via MiXCR and lists one record per CDR3 protein. The sample lists approximately 480,000 distinct CDR3 sequences, less than 25% occurring once. The sequenced sample was blood. These receptors all come from a man between 18 and 29 years old with Graves' hyperthyroidism.

This chain uses TRBV19 with TRBJ2-5; tentative D call: TRBD2 (5 bases). V was trimmed by 1 base and J by 2 bases, leaving 11 bases between them. Germline V gene sequence: CDR1 LNHDA, CDR2 SQIVND (reference sequence). The CDR3 runs 15 residues. This CDR3 is CASSIAGQRQETQYF. The CDR3 coding sequence is TGTGCCAGTAGTATAGCGGGCCAGCGGCAAGAGACCCAGTACTTC. Supplemented by reference TRBV19 and TRBJ2-5, the full variable domain reads DGGITQSPKYLFRKEGQNVTLSCEQNLNHDAMYWYRQDPGQGLRLIYYSQIVNDFQKGDIAEGYSVSREKKESFPLTVTSAQKNPTAFYLCASSIAGQRQETQYFGPGTRLLVL.

This clonotype was detected ten times or more. V and J are TRBV28 and TRBJ1-2, with 8 bases identical to TRBD1. Per germline, CDR1 MDHEN and CDR2 SYDVKM. V shed 7 bases, J shed 4 bases, and the junction held 8 bases outside the gene matches. This CDR3 contains 14 residues. DNA for the CDR3: TGTGCCAGCAACAACGGACAGGGAGGCTATGGCTACACCTTC. This encodes CASNNGQGGYGYTF.

This clonotype was counted at least ten times. The rearrangement joins TRBV6-5 to TRBJ1-5; tentative D call: TRBD1 (5 bases). The length of the CDR3 is 14 residues. CDR1 and CDR2 (germline): MNHEY, SVGAGI. Trimming took off 0 bases at V and 7 bases at J, with 10 bases between the two ends. The CDR3 loop reads CASSYSGAGQPQHF. The CDR3 DNA reads as TGTGCCAGCAGTTACTCAGGGGCAGGGCAGCCCCAGCATTTT.

Many counts were recorded for this clonotype. The genes are TRBV25-1 and TRBJ1-1, with TRBD1 matching 8 bases. The CDR3 is 15 residues long. The germline V gene encodes CDR1 MGHDK and CDR2 SYGVNS. With 3 bases clipped from V and 1 base from J, the junction kept 4 bases outside the gene matches. CDR3 coding DNA: TGTGCCAGCAGTGAGGCAGGGGGCGGGAACACTGAAGCTTTCTTT. It translates to CASSEAGGGNTEAFF.

This clonotype was seen repeatedly, ten times or more. The gene calls are TRBV28 and TRBJ1-2; 9 nucleotides match TRBD1. Germline V gene sequence: CDR1 MDHEN, CDR2 SYDVKM. J was trimmed by 7 bases and V by 3 bases; bases with no gene match: 6. CDR3 size: 14 residues. CDR3 loop: CASSFPGQGFGYTF. The CDR3, as DNA: TGTGCCAGCAGTTTCCCGGGACAGGGTTTTGGCTACACCTTC.

J is TRBJ1-1 and V is TRBV28; possible D gene TRBD1, 6 bases. Germline values: CDR1 MDHEN, CDR2 SYDVKM. Trimming stripped 4 bases from V and 5 bases from J, with 17 bases between. The CDR3 covers 15 residues. This CDR3 reads CASSSRGRESTEAFF. Written as DNA, the CDR3 is TGTGCCAGCAGTTCCAGGGGCAGGGAATCGACTGAAGCTTTCTTT.

This clonotype was recorded at least ten times. The rearrangement uses TRBV9 and TRBJ2-5, with D possibly TRBD2 on 6 matching bases. Germline V gene sequence: CDR1 SGDLS, CDR2 YYNGEE. This CDR3 is built from 13 residues. V lost 1 base, J lost 7 bases, and 11 bases lay in between. The CDR3 protein is CASSVLVGGTQYF. The CDR3, as DNA: TGTGCCAGCAGCGTATTGGTGGGAGGGACCCAGTACTTC. Based on the CDR3 plus reference TRBV9 and TRBJ2-5, the full variable domain is DSGVTQTPKHLITATGQRVTLRCSPRSGDLSVYWYQQSLDQGLQFLIQYYNGEERAKGNILERFSAQQFPDLHSELNLSSLELGDSALYFCASSVLVGGTQYFGPGTRLLVL.

The J gene is TRBJ2-2, the V gene TRBV29-1, with D perhaps matching TRBD2 (5 bases). In germline, CDR1 is SQVTM, CDR2 ANQGSEA. This CDR3 has 13 amino acids. Trimming removed 1 base from V and 4 bases from J, with 7 bases in between. The CDR3 coding sequence is TGCAGCGTTGAAGTGGCGGGCACCGGGGAGCTGTTTTTT. Translation gives CSVEVAGTGELFF.

In its sample, this clonotype was seen many times. The chain carries TRBV20-1 and TRBJ1-1; D is perhaps TRBD1 (6 bases). Germline V CDR1 and CDR2: DFQATT, SNEGSKA (reference sequence). This CDR3 is built from 11 residues. V was pared by 7 bases and J by 4 bases, with 10 bases between. CDR3 nucleotide sequence: TGCAGTGGACAGGAACTCACTGAAGCTTTCTTT. This codes for CSGQELTEAFF.

This clonotype was found many times. This chain connects TRBV12-3 or TRBV12-4 to TRBJ2-7, with TRBD1 matching 7 bases. The ends lost 2 bases at V and 5 bases at J; junction bases unmatched: 6. This CDR3 is built from 14 residues. CDR3 loop: CASSLRRQGNEQYF. The DNA of the CDR3 is TGTGCCAGCAGTTTACGTCGACAGGGCAACGAGCAGTACTTC.

CDR3 sequence reads: CAWSVQLGQSNSPLHF. CDR3 bases: TGTGCCTGGAGTGTACAATTAGGACAGTCTAATTCACCCCTCCACTTT. The rearrangement joins TRBV30 to TRBJ1-6, with D tentatively TRBD1 (6 bases). The germline V gene encodes CDR1 GTSNPN and CDR2 SVGIG (reference sequence). The CDR3 contains 16 residues. The V and J ends lost 0 bases and 6 bases respectively, with 15 bases between them.

This clonotype was seen ten or more times. The chain is built from TRBV30 and TRBJ2-7; perhaps TRBD1 as D (5 bases). The CDR3 totals 16 residues. Trimming removed 2 bases from V and 3 bases from J, with 20 bases in between. Per the germline V gene, CDR1 is GTSNPN and CDR2 is SVGIG (reference sequence). The DNA for the CDR3 is TGTGCCTGGAGTACAGGTCCTGGGCCAAAATTCTACGAGCAGTACTTC. Amino acids: CAWSTGPGPKFYEQYF.

This clonotype was detected ten times or more. CDR3 residues: CSAEGTGGMNTEAFF. In nucleotides, the CDR3 is TGCAGTGCTGAGGGCACAGGGGGGATGAACACTGAAGCTTTCTTT. The chain uses TRBV20-1 and TRBJ1-1, with 8 bases aligning to TRBD1. The germline gives CDR1 DFQATT, CDR2 SNEGSKA (reference sequence). J gave up 0 bases and V 5 bases, and 8 bases lay outside the gene matches. The CDR3 is 15 amino acids.

This clonotype was counted only a few times. The V gene is TRBV5-1, the J gene TRBJ2-2, with D unclear. Germline CDR1 SGHRS, CDR2 YFSETQ. V lost 2 bases, J lost 0 bases, and 8 bases lay in between. The CDR3 covers 15 residues. CDR3 sequence: CASSFEPPNTGELFF. CDR3 nucleotides: TGCGCCAGCAGCTTCGAGCCCCCGAACACCGGGGAGCTGTTTTTT. Looking up the rest from reference TRBV5-1 and TRBJ2-2 gives the full variable domain: KAGVTQTPRYLIKTRGQQVTLSCSPISGHRSVSWYQQTPGQGLQFLFEYFSETQRNKGNFPGRFSGRQFSNSRSEMNVSTLELGDSALYLCASSFEPPNTGELFFGEGSRLTVL.

This chain connects TRBV18 to TRBJ2-7, with TRBD1 identical over 10 bases. Germline lookup yields CDR1 KGHSH and CDR2 LQKENI. V lost 8 bases to trimming and J lost 7 bases; unmatched junction nucleotides: 11. The CDR3 length is 14 residues. This chain's CDR3 is CASAAGTGAREQYF. CDR3 coding DNA: TGTGCCAGCGCCGCCGGGACAGGGGCGAGGGAGCAGTACTTC. Filled out from reference TRBV18 and TRBJ2-7, the complete variable domain reads NAGVMQNPRHLVRRRGQEARLRCSPMKGHSHVYWYRQLPEEGLKFMVYLQKENIIDESGMPKERFSAEFPKEGPSILRIQQVVRGDSAAYFCASAAGTGAREQYFGPGTRLTVT.

This clonotype appeared a few times. This chain connects TRBV7-9 to TRBJ1-6; D is unclear. From germline, CDR1 is SEHNR and CDR2 FQNEAQ (reference sequence). Trimming pared 5 bases from V and 6 bases from J, leaving 11 bases between. This CDR3 is built from 14 residues. In DNA form, the CDR3 reads TGTGCCAGCAGCGGGGTGAATTCTAATTCACCCCTCCACTTT. Its protein is CASSGVNSNSPLHF.

The V and J genes are TRBV28 and TRBJ1-6, with D possibly matching TRBD1 (5 bases). Germline loops: CDR1 MDHEN, CDR2 SYDVKM. V dropped 5 bases and J dropped 14 bases, with 25 bases sitting between them. The CDR3 sequence is 16 residues long. The CDR3, as DNA: TGTGCCAGCAGTCCGACCCTATACGACTCTTACAGGTCCCTCCACTTT. This translates into CASSPTLYDSYRSLHF. Combining the CDR3 with reference TRBV28 and TRBJ1-6 gives the whole variable domain DVKVTQSSRYLVKRTGEKVFLECVQDMDHENMFWYRQDPGLGLRLIYFSYDVKMKEKGDIPEGYSVSREKKERFSLILESASTNQTSMYLCASSPTLYDSYRSLHFGNGTRLTVT.

On this clonotype: It may be a read error: a sequence one base away is much more abundant. This chain links TRBV6-4 with TRBJ1-2; D is unresolved. The CDR3 is 13 residues long. Germline V gene sequence: CDR1 MRHNA, CDR2 SNTAGT. The CDR3: CACSHGLNYGYTF. The DNA for the CDR3 is TGTGCCTGCAGCCACGGACTGAACTATGGCTACACCTTC.

This clonotype was observed at least ten times. The chain carries TRBV24-1 and TRBJ1-2, with D tentatively TRBD1 (6 bases). CDR1 is KGHDR, CDR2 SFDVKD, per germline. V was clipped by 4 bases and J by 4 bases, with 12 bases between them. The CDR3 sequence is 14 residues long. CDR3 bases: TGTGCCACCAGTGACCAGGACAGTTCCTATGGCTACACCTTC. Amino acids: CATSDQDSSYGYTF.

This clonotype occurred many times. The J gene is TRBJ2-7, the V gene TRBV11-1; D unclear. The length of the CDR3 is 14 residues. Deletions cut 0 bases from V and 3 bases from J, with 9 bases between. From germline, CDR1 is SGHAT and CDR2 FQDESV (reference sequence). The CDR3 is CASSLARANYEQYF. CDR3 sequence (DNA): TGTGCCAGCAGCTTAGCCCGGGCCAACTACGAGCAGTACTTC.

This clonotype showed up just a few times. This chain joins TRBV4-1 and TRBJ2-7; the match to TRBD1 covers 8 bases. Per germline, CDR1 MGHRA and CDR2 YSYEKL. Germline trimming cut 1 base from V and 2 bases from J; bases unmatched to any gene: 13. The CDR3 consists of 18 residues. The CDR3 reads CASSQVAGGASNPYEQYF. The CDR3 DNA sequence: TGCGCCAGCAGCCAAGTCGCAGGGGGCGCATCCAACCCCTACGAGCAGTACTTC.

The chain joins TRBV6-1 to TRBJ1-5; D is undetermined. Trimming removed 7 bases at V and 0 bases at J, with 16 bases between. This CDR3 contains 16 residues. Germline CDR1 and CDR2: MNHNS and SASEGT. CDR3 coding DNA: TGTGCCAGCACCCTACCGCGGGGTTATAGCAATCAGCCCCAGCATTTT. Protein: CASTLPRGYSNQPQHF.

The chain uses TRBV11-2 and TRBJ2-7; D is ambiguous. The CDR3 extends over 15 amino acids. The V and J ends lost 0 bases and 0 bases respectively, with 9 bases between them. Germline V gene lookup returns CDR1 SGHAT and CDR2 FQNNGV. CDR3 protein: CASSLDSWSSYEQYF. As DNA, the CDR3 is TGTGCCAGCAGCTTAGATAGCTGGAGCTCCTACGAGCAGTACTTC.

The chain employs TRBV19 and TRBJ2-7, with D maybe TRBD1 (6 bases). Germline CDR1 and CDR2: LNHDA and SQIVND (reference sequence). The CDR3 has 15 amino acids. The germline V and J ends were trimmed by 3 bases and 4 bases, with 16 bases remaining between them. DNA for the CDR3: TGTGCCAGTAGTATCGAGGCACTACAGGGTTACGAGCAGTACTTC. This gives the protein CASSIEALQGYEQYF.

This clonotype appeared many times. The chain links TRBV11-3 to TRBJ1-1; D is unclear. The CDR3 contains 16 residues. Germline V gene data show CDR1 as SGHNT and CDR2 as YENEEA. V shed 0 bases and J shed 0 bases, with 11 bases lying between them. The CDR3 DNA reads as TGTGCCAGCAGCTTAGATCTAGGTCCCCTGAACACTGAAGCTTTCTTT. Residues: CASSLDLGPLNTEAFF.

Ten or more counts support this clonotype. The chain combines TRBV12-3 or TRBV12-4 with TRBJ2-2; the D call may be TRBD1 or TRBD2 (5 bases each). V was clipped by 5 bases and J by 7 bases, with 14 bases between them. CDR3 length: 14 residues. The CDR3 loop is CASSGTHGVGELFF. In DNA form, the CDR3 reads TGTGCCAGCAGTGGGACCCATGGGGTCGGGGAGCTGTTTTTT.